This T cell receptor (beta chain) was obtained from a study of shared clonotypes between healthy human individuals. This table comes from immunoSEQ multiplex PCR, and its TCRdb copy is limited to in-frame clones, with some not included. The table records 500,000 or so clones, approximately 95% of them present only once. Germline loops: CDR1 SGHAT, CDR2 FQNNGV. V was pared by 1 base and J by 0 bases, with 5 bases of the junction left unmatched. This CDR3 has 16 residues. A note on this clone: Its antigen is as yet unknown.

Whole-study results and caveats: It was the non-shared clonotypes that had lower generation probabilities than clonotypes shared by all four donors.

Source material: naive CD4+ T cells sorted from blood. The subset was: CD45RA+ positively selected. J is TRBJ2-7 and V is TRBV11-2, with 8 bases lining up with TRBD1. This clonotype originated in a woman in her 30s in good health. The chain's CDR3 is CASSLVGDRSSYEQYF. CDR3 nucleotide sequence: TGTGCCAGCAGCTTAGTTGGGGACAGGAGCTCCTACGAGCAGTACTTC.